This T cell receptor beta chain was recorded in a study of spatial heterogeneity in lung cancer. This clonotype was found many times. Antigen unknown. Time point: sample taken at primary tumor resection. Whole RNA came from tumor, nontumor lung or frozen PBMC and was sequenced without being sorted. A total of around 76 untreated early-stage non-small cell lung cancer patients served as donors. Carried by each TCR cDNA molecule was a unique molecular identifier. MiXCR, applied by TCRdb to the 5' RACE reads, yields one record per CDR3 protein. The sample contains 50,000 to 65,000 distinct CDR3 sequences, roughly 7% of which appear only once. General study results and limits: The appearance of ubiquitous expanded tumor TCRs in blood was greater at resection than follow-up.

Germline CDR1 SGHNT, CDR2 YYREEE (reference sequence). The V gene lost 0 bases and the J gene lost 1 base, with 7 bases spanning the gap. The CDR3 extends over 14 amino acids. This TCR was sampled from a female donor with early-stage non-small cell lung cancer. Sequencing was performed on PBMCs, taken at surgery. The chain links TRBV5-4 to TRBJ2-5; D possibly corresponds to TRBD1 (6 bases). The CDR3, as DNA: TGTGCCAGCAGCTTGGACAGGGTCCAAGAGACCCAGTACTTC. Residues: CASSLDRVQETQYF. Together with reference TRBV5-4 and TRBJ2-5, the CDR3 gives the full variable domain: ETGVTQSPTHLIKTRGQQVTLRCSSQSGHNTVSWYQQALGQGPQFIFQYYREEENGRGNFPPRFSGLQFPNYSSELNVNALELDDSALYLCASSLDRVQETQYFGPGTRLLVL.